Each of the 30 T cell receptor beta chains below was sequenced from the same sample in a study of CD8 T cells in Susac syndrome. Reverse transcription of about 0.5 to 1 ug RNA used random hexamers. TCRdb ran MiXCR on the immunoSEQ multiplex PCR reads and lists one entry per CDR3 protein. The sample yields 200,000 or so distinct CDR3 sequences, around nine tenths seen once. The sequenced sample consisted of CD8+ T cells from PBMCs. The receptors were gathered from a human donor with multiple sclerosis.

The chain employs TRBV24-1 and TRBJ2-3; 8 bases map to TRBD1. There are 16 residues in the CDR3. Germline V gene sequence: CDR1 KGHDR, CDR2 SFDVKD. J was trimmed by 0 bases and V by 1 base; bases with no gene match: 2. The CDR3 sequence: CATSDFNRGSTDTQYF. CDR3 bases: TGTGCCACCAGTGATTTCAACAGGGGGAGCACAGATACGCAGTATTTT.

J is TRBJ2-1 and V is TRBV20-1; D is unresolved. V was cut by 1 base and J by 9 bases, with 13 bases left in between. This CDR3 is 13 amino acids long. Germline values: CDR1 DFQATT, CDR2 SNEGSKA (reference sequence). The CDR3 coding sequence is TGCAGTGCTAGAGTTGCGGCCGTGCTTGAGCAGTTCTTC. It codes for CSARVAAVLEQFF.

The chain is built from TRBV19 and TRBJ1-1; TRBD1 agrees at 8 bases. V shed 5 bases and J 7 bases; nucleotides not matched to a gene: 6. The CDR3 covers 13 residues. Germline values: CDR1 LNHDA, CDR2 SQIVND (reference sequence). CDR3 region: CASSYQGAVEAFF. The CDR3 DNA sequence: TGTGCCAGTAGTTACCAGGGGGCGGTTGAAGCTTTCTTT. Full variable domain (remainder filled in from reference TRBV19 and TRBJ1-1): DGGITQSPKYLFRKEGQNVTLSCEQNLNHDAMYWYRQDPGQGLRLIYYSQIVNDFQKGDIAEGYSVSREKKESFPLTVTSAQKNPTAFYLCASSYQGAVEAFFGQGTRLTVV.

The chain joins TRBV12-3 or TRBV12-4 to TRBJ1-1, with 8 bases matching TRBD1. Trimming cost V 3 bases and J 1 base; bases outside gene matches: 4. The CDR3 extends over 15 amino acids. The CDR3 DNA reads TGTGCCAGCAGTTTCCAGGGGGCGTCGAACACTGAAGCTTTCTTT. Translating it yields CASSFQGASNTEAFF.

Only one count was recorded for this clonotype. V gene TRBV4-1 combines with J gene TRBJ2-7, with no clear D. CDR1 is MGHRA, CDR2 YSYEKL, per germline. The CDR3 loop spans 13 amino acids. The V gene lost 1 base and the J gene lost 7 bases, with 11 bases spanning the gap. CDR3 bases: TGCGCCAGCAGCCAAGTTGGAGCGTGGGAGCAGTACTTC. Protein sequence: CASSQVGAWEQYF.

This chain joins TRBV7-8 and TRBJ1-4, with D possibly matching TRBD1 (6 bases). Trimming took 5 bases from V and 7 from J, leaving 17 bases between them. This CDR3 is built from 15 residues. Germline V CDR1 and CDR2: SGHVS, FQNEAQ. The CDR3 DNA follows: TGTGCCAGCAGCCATACATCAGGGGCCGGTGAAAAACTGTTTTTT. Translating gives CASSHTSGAGEKLFF. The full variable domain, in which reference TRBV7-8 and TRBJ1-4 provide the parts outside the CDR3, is GAGVSQSPRYKVAKRGQDVALRCDPISGHVSLFWYQQALGQGPEFLTYFQNEAQLDKSGLPSDRFFAERPEGSVSTLKIQRTQQEDSAVYLCASSHTSGAGEKLFFGSGTQLSVL.

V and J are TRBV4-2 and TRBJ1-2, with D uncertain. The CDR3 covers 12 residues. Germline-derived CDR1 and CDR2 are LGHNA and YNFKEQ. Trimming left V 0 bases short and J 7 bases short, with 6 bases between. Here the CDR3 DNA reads TGTGCCAGCAGCCAAGAATCGAGTGGCTACACCTTC. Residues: CASSQESSGYTF.

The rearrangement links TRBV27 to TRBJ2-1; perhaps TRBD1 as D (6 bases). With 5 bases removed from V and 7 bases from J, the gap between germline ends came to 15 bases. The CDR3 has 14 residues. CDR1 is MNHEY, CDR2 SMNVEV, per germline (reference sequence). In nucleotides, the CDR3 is TGTGCCAGCAGTGAGTGGGCAGGGGCAAATGAGCAGTTCTTC. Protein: CASSEWAGANEQFF.

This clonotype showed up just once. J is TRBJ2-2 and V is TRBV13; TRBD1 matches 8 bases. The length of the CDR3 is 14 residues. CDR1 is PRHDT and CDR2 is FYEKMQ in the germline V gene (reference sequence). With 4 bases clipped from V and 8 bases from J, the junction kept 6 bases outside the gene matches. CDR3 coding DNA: TGTGCCAGCAGCTATCAGGGGGCCGCTGGGGAGCTGTTTTTT. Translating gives CASSYQGAAGELFF.

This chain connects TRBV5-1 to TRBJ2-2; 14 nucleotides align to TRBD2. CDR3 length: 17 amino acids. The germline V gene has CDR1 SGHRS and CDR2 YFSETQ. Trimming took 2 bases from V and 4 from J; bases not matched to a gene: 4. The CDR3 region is CASSFEGLAGVTGELFF. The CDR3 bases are TGCGCCAGCAGCTTTGAGGGACTAGCGGGAGTCACCGGGGAGCTGTTTTTT.

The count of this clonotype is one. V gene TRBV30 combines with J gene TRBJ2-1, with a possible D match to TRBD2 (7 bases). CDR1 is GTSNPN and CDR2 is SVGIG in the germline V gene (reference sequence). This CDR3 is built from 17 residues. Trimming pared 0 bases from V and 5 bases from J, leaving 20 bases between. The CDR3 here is CAWSVGGGAYFDNEQFF. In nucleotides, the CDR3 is TGTGCCTGGAGTGTAGGAGGGGGGGCCTATTTCGACAATGAGCAGTTCTTC.

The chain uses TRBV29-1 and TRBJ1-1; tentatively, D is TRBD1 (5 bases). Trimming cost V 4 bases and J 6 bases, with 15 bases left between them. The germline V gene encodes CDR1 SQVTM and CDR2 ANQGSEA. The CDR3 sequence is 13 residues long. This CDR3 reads CSVVTGLAAEAFF. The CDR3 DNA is TGCAGCGTTGTCACGGGGCTCGCAGCTGAAGCTTTCTTT.

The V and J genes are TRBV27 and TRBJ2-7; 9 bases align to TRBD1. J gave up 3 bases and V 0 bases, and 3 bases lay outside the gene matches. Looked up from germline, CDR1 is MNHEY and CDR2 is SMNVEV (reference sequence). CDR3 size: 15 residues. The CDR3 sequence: CASSLSWTGVYEQYF. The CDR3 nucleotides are TGTGCCAGCAGTTTATCATGGACAGGGGTCTACGAGCAGTACTTC.

The CDR3 coding sequence is TGTGCCAGCAGCCCCCTGGACAGGGGGTCCTACAATGAGCAGTTCTTC. This sequence encodes CASSPLDRGSYNEQFF. The chain is built from TRBV7-3 and TRBJ2-1, with 10 bases lining up with TRBD1. Germline V CDR1 and CDR2: SGHTA, FQGTGA. The CDR3 has 16 amino acids. Trimming took 5 bases from V and 1 from J; bases not matched to a gene: 5.

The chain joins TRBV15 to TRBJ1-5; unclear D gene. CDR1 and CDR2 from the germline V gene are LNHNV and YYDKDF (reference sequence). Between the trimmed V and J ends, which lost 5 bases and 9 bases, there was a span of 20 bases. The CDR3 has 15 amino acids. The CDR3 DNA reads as TGTGCCACCAGCGAAGACGTCGAATCCGCTGGGCCCCAGCATTTT. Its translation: CATSEDVESAGPQHF.

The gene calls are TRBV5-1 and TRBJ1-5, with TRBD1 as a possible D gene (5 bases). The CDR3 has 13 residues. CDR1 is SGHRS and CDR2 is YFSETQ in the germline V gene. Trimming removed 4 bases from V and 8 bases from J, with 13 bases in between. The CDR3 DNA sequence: TGCGCCAGCAGCCTCTCAGGGACTGAGCCCCAGCATTTT. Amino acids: CASSLSGTEPQHF.

CDR3 coding DNA: TGTGCCAGCAGTTCTCTTGGGGGGTCGAAGCCCCAGCATTTT. Protein sequence: CASSSLGGSKPQHF. The chain combines TRBV27 with TRBJ1-5; maybe TRBD1 (5 bases). Trimming took off 4 bases at V and 8 bases at J, with 15 bases between the two ends. The CDR3 totals 14 residues. The germline gives CDR1 MNHEY, CDR2 SMNVEV (reference sequence).

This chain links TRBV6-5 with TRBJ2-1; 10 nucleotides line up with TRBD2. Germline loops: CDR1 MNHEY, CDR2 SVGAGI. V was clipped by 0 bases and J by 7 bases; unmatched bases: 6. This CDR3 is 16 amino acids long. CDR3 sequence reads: CASSYSSGGAKNEQFF. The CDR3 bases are TGTGCCAGCAGTTACTCAAGCGGGGGGGCTAAGAATGAGCAGTTCTTC.

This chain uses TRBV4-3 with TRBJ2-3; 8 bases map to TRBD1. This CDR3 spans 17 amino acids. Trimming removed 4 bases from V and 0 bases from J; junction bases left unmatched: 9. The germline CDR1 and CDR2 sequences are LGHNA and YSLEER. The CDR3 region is CASSPQGRTGSTDTQYF. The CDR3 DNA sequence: TGCGCCAGCAGCCCCCAGGGCAGGACAGGGAGCACAGATACGCAGTATTTT.

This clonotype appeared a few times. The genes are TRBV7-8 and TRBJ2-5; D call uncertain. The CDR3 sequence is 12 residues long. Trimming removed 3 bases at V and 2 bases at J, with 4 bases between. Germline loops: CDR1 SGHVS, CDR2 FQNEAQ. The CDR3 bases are TGTGCCAGCAGCTTGCTACAAGAGACCCAGTACTTC. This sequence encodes CASSLLQETQYF.

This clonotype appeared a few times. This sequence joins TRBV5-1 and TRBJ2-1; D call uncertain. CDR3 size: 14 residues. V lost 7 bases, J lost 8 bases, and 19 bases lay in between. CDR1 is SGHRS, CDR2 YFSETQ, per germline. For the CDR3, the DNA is TGCGCCAGCGAGGACCCCGACCTGCCCGATGAGCAGTTCTTC. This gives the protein CASEDPDLPDEQFF.

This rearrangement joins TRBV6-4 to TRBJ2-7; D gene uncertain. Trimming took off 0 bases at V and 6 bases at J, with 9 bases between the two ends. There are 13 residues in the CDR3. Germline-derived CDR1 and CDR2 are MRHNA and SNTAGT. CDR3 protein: CASSDSPTGEQYF. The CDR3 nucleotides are TGTGCCAGCAGTGACTCCCCCACGGGCGAGCAGTACTTC.

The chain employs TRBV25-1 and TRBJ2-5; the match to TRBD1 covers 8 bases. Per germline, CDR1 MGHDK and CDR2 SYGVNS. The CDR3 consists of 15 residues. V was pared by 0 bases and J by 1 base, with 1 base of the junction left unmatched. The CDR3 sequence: CASSEYGTGQETQYF. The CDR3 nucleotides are TGTGCCAGCAGTGAATATGGGACAGGCCAAGAGACCCAGTACTTC.

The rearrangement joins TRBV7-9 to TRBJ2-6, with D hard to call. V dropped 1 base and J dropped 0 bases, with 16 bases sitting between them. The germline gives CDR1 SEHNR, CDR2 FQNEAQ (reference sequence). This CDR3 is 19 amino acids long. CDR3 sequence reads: CASSLDHDTLLSGANVLTF. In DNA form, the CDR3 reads TGTGCCAGCAGCTTAGATCATGATACACTCCTCTCTGGGGCCAACGTCCTGACTTTC.

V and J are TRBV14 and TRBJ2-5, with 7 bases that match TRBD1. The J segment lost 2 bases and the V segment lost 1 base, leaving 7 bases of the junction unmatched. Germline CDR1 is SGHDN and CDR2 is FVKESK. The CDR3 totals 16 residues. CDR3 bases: TGTGCCAGCAGCCAAGGGGGACCGGGACAGCAAGAGACCCAGTACTTC. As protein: CASSQGGPGQQETQYF.

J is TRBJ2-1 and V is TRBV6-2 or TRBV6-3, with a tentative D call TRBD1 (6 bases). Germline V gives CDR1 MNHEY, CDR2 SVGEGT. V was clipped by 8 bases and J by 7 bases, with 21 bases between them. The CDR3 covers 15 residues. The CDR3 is CASRLPKSQGNEQFF. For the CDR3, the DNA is TGTGCCAGCCGACTACCCAAATCACAGGGAAATGAGCAGTTCTTC.

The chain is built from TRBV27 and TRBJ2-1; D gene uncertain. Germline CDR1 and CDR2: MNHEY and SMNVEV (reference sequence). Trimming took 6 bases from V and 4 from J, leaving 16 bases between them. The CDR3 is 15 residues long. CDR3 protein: CASSHDWAAYNEQFF. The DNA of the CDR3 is TGTGCCAGCAGCCACGACTGGGCGGCTTACAATGAGCAGTTCTTC.

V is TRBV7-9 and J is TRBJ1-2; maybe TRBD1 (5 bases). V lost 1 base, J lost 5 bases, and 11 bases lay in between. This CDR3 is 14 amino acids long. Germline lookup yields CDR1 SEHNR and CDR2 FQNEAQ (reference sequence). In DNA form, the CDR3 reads TGTGCCAGCAGCTTAGAATCAGGGAAGTATGGCTACACCTTC. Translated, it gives CASSLESGKYGYTF. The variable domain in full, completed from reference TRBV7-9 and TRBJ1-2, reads DTGVSQNPRHKITKRGQNVTFRCDPISEHNRLYWYRQTLGQGPEFLTYFQNEAQLEKSRLLSDRFSAERPKGSFSTLEIQRTEQGDSAMYLCASSLESGKYGYTFGSGTRLTVV.

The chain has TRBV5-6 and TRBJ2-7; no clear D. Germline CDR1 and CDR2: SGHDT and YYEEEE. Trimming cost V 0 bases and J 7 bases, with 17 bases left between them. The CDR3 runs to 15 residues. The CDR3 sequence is CASSLEAGHYSEQYF. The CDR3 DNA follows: TGTGCCAGCAGCTTGGAGGCAGGCCACTATTCTGAGCAGTACTTC. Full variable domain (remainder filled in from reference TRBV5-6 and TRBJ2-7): DAGVTQSPTHLIKTRGQQVTLRCSPKSGHDTVSWYQQALGQGPQFIFQYYEEEERQRGNFPDRFSGHQFPNYSSELNVNALLLGDSALYLCASSLEAGHYSEQYFGPGTRLTVT.

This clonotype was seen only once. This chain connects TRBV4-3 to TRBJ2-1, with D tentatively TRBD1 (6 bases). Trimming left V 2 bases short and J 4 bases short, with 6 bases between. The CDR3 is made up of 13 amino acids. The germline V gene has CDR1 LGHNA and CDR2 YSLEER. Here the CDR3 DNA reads TGCGCCAGCAGCCAAAGGGGGTACAATGAGCAGTTCTTC. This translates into CASSQRGYNEQFF.